The clone carrying this T cell receptor (beta chain) came up many times. Its antigen is currently unknown. This entry belongs to a study of CD8 T cells in ankylosing spondylitis. The study, taken as a whole, reports: The authors found the disease-linked clones to be CD8+ and relatively rare in peripheral blood. About 8 highly homologous variants made up a TCR beta motif that seemed to typify ankylosing spondylitis blood. Reactive arthritis synovial fluid and blood were previously reported to contain some motif variants. There was reportedly significant enrichment of clones that were disease-linked in matched ankylosing spondylitis synovial fluid.

CDR1 and CDR2 from the germline V gene are ENHRY and SYGVKD. The length of the CDR3 is 12 residues. V was trimmed by 6 bases and J by 1 base, leaving 6 bases between them. Generation of TCR beta libraries employed quantitative 5'-RACE incorporating molecular barcodes. TCRdb re-called the 5' RACE reads with MiXCR, one entry per CDR3 protein. The profile shows fewer than 550,000 distinct CDR3 sequences, less than 6% of them singletons. V and J are TRBV10-3 and TRBJ2-5; possible D gene TRBD1, 5 bases. The sample comprised blood, either unsorted or a sorted T cell fraction (not recorded which). This clonotype was obtained from a male donor with ankylosing spondylitis. For the CDR3, the DNA is TGTGCCATCAGGGGGCTCCAAGAGACCCAGTACTTC. Its protein product is CAIRGLQETQYF.